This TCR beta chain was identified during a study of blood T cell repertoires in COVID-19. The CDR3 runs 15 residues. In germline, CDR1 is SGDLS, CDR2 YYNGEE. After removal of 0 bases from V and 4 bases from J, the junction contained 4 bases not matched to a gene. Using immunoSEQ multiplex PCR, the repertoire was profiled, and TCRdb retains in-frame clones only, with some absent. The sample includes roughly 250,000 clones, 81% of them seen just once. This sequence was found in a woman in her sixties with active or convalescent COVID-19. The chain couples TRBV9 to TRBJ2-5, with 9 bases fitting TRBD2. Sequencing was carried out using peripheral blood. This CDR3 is CASSVARGGAETQYF. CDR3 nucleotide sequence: TGTGCCAGCAGCGTAGCTCGCGGGGGGGCAGAGACCCAGTACTTC.